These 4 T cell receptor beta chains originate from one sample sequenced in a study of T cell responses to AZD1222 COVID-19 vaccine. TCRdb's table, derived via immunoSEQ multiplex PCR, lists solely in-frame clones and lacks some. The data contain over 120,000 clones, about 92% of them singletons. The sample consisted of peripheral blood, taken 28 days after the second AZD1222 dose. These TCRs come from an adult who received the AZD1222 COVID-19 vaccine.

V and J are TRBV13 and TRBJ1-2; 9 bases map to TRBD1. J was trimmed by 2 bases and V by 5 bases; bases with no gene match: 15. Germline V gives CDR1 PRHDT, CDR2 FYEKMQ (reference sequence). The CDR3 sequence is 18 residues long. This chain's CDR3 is CASSHYVGQGITNYGYTF. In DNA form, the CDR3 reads TGTGCCAGCAGCCACTACGTCGGACAGGGGATAACGAACTATGGCTACACCTTC.

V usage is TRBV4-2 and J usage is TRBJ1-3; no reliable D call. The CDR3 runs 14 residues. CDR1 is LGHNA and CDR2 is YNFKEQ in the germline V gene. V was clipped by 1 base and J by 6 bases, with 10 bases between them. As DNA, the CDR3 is TGTGCCAGCAGCCAAGTGGACTCGCCAAACACCATATATTTT. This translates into CASSQVDSPNTIYF.

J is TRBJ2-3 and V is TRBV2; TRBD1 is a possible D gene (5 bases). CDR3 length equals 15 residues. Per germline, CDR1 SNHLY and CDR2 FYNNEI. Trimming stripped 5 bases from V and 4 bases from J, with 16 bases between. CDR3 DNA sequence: TGTGCCAGCAGTTACCAGGGTGGTATTTCAGATACGCAGTATTTT. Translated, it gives CASSYQGGISDTQYF.

CDR3 in amino acids: CASTLARTGSTTDQPQHF. CDR3 sequence (DNA): TGTGCCAGCACCCTAGCCCGGACAGGTAGTACCACAGATCAGCCCCAGCATTTT. The chain carries TRBV2 and TRBJ1-5; 7 bases are a match to TRBD1. The J segment lost 5 bases and the V segment lost 7 bases, leaving 20 bases of the junction unmatched. This CDR3 has 18 amino acids. Per the germline V gene, CDR1 is SNHLY and CDR2 is FYNNEI. The full variable domain, rest sourced from reference TRBV2 and TRBJ1-5, is EPEVTQTPSHQVTQMGQEVILRCVPISNHLYFYWYRQILGQKVEFLVSFYNNEISEKSEIFDDQFSVERPDGSNFTLKIRSTKLEDSAMYFCASTLARTGSTTDQPQHFGDGTRLSIL.